Listed here is a single TCR beta chain. This clone was seen repeatedly, ten times or more. The antigen it binds to is not known. The input lacks base qualities; no much larger clone sits a single base away. This sample was included in a study of shared clonotypes between healthy human individuals (dated by TCRdb to the early 2020s). Describing the broader study: The cohort included three men and two women between 18 and 49 years of age. For each donor, CD4 naive and CD4 memory were each given three plates, CD8 naive was given two plates, and CD8 memory was given one plate. To estimate repertoire size and how much clonotypes are shared between individuals, the study performed deep sequencing of blood TCR repertoires from about five healthy adults. To increase sequencing depth and limit assay-specific biases, TCR repertoire library preparation and sequencing were carried out by different laboratories using diverse techniques. Leukapheresis yielded between about 0.9 and 10 billion PBMCs per donor. General conclusions and limits of the study: Sampling was restricted to blood, and TCR repertoires in tissues likely differ from the TCR repertoires found in blood. Around 5.4% of naive CD4, around 3.5% of naive CD8, approximately 2% of memory CD4, and about 0.4% of memory CD8 clonotypes were shared across several donors. Incomplete sequencing was indicated by rarefaction of sorted-subset datasets, despite the large sequencing depth. The genetic and exposure-history diversity represented was limited by the small number of donors. Higher generation probabilities were observed for clonotypes shared by all four sorted-subset donors than for non-shared clonotypes. Based on pairwise subsampling, the degree of clonotype sharing among donors was expected to be affected by sequencing depth. Naive subsets generally had larger estimated clonotype richness than memory subsets.

The donors were healthy, HIV-negative adults with no recently reported acute infections or vaccinations. Only Caucasian adults living in Nashville, Tennessee, USA were represented among the donors. CD8 memory samples combined magnetically selected CD45RO+ cells with CCR7-negative CD45RA+ effector memory (TemRA) cells. Blood was collected by leukapheresis, and PBMCs were isolated by Ficoll-Histopaque density gradient centrifugation and then cryopreserved in liquid nitrogen vapor phase. Analytical flow cytometry was used to check the purity and quantity of every magnetically sorted T cell population. Genomic DNA was isolated from every sorted fraction and measured by UV absorbance on a Nanodrop 2000c. Using the deep immunoSEQ assay, TCR CDR3 regions were amplified from genomic DNA by multiplex PCR. Extracted genomic DNA from each cell subset was distributed evenly across all wells of several immunoSEQ 96-well plates, and each plate was treated as a replicate. Each replicate PCR for sorted subsets received approximately 220 ng genomic DNA, equal to about 29,000 T cell genomes. Purified libraries were quantified with a Qubit 3.0 fluorometer, sized on a Bioanalyzer 2100, and re-quantified with the KAPA Library Quantification kit. Each immunoSEQ 96-well plate was sequenced on its own single-read 150-cycle Illumina NextSeq 550 flow cell. On the study's bioinformatics: Because only junctional sequences without quality scores were contained in the immunoSEQ output, filtering matching that applied to full-length reads could not be performed. Sequences were annotated with PyIR, a Python wrapper for IgBLAST v1.9, and V/J genes and CDR3 were assigned using IMGT germline references. Reads were filtered out if the reads had weak V/J assignments (E-value above 1e-6), no CDR3, stop codons, out-of-frame junctions, or ambiguous translated residues. V3J clonotypes were defined as sequences sharing an identical inferred V gene, J gene, and CDR3 amino acid sequence. To compute the percentage overlap between repertoires, the number of shared unique clonotypes was divided by the size of the smaller repertoire. RTK rarefaction, the Chao1 estimator, and Recon v2.1 estimates of unobserved clonotypes were used to assess repertoire richness. For all TCRbeta clonotypes obtained by the gDNA method from a few donors, generation probabilities were computed with OLGA. In its TCRdb copy, this immuneACCESS table keeps in-frame sequences only and misses some clones. Where compared with another copy, unresolved V genes explain less than half of these, and the others have no known cause. V, J and clone size are taken as reported in that table, and D and trimming were inferred from the DNA itself. This sample holds fewer than 100,000 clones; around two thirds were observed only once. The ten largest clones represent over 35% of the sample.

What was sequenced was memory CD8+ T cells sorted from blood. Per the publication, the cell subset or site label means: CD45RO+ cells pooled with CCR7-negative TemRA cells. This receptor was identified in a man younger than 45 in good health.

CDR3 protein: CASSYSRTGEETQYF. The base sequence is TGTGCCAGCAGCTATAGCCGGACAGGGGAGGAGACCCAGTACTTC. Recombination connected TRBV7-9 to TRBJ2-5, and TRBD1 matches 9 of the central bases. Unmatched junction bases come to 8, with V trimmed by 4 bases and J by 5 bases. Via the germline V gene (reference sequence), CDR1 is SEHNR and CDR2 FQNEAQ. The CDR3 covers 15 residues, taking in both the cysteine and the phenylalanine. Just CDR3 DNA is preserved here, 45 bases in frame from base 1.